The rows below give T cell receptor beta chains drawn from one sample of a study of Graves' ophthalmopathy and Graves' hyperthyroidism. TCRdb called the multiplex PCR reads again in MiXCR, with one record for every CDR3 protein. Of roughly 700,000 distinct CDR3 sequences in the sample, roughly 41% were seen once. Sequenced sample: peripheral blood. The receptors here all came from an adult man with Graves' ophthalmopathy. Each CDR3 is given without its conserved first and last residue. Fields, in order: V gene, D gene, CDR3 protein. D genes are given only for firm matches.

TRBV10-3	NA	ASSSGTLRTGELF
TRBV24-1	TRBD1	DPGTGDQPQH
TRBV10-3	TRBD2	ASSASGSQETQY
TRBV29-1	NA	SSGPEAF
TRBV5-4	TRBD2	ASSQSSGSYEQY
TRBV19	NA	ASSILGTNEKLF
TRBV7-2	TRBD1	ASSSDRGRPQTEAF
TRBV9	NA	ASSGGIDYEQY
TRBV9	TRBD1	AGQTGQGYTGELF
TRBV25-1	TRBD1	ASSPRDSYNSPLH
TRBV19	TRBD1	ASSTGTGGFYEQY
TRBV14	NA	ASSQEGQTLNYGYT
TRBV7-2	NA	ASSPLQGGTEAF
TRBV24-1	TRBD1	ATSDGDSNTGELF
TRBV7-3	TRBD2	ASSVTSGGTDTQY
TRBV19	TRBD1	ASSYQGEETQY
TRBV6-5	NA	ASCSGDSPLH
TRBV15	TRBD2	ATSRVAGLNTGELF
TRBV20-1	NA	SARKLQETQY
TRBV9	NA	ASSDAVNTEAF
TRBV6-1	NA	ATRQVGRPQH
TRBV10-1	NA	ASSPTQGNTEAF
TRBV11-1	NA	TSSRRSYTEAF
TRBV20-1	NA	SARGDVEAF
TRBV15	NA	ATSKSVTAYGYT
TRBV20-1	TRBD1	SARGQLEAF
TRBV7-1	NA	ASSLRRGDTEAL
TRBV9	NA	ASSAGRAKETQY
TRBV10-3	NA	AISEAGGQNTEAF
TRBV9	TRBD1	ASSPRTGPDGYT
TRBV7-2	TRBD1	ASRRGRDNTEAF
TRBV2	NA	ASIEGGIGLDGYT
TRBV9	TRBD1	ASSVVTGGTEAF
TRBV6-5	NA	ASSYSGSGGEAF
TRBV29-1	TRBD1	SVVYDRASGYT
TRBV10-1	TRBD2	ASSDTTSGGQETQY
TRBV6-2/TRBV6-3	NA	ATMVQEIQY
TRBV25-1	NA	ASSDSAGGRTETQY
TRBV11-1	NA	ASSLEQHRGPYEQY
TRBV7-9	NA	ASSGLRNTEAF
TRBV7-2	NA	ASSAPPQQTRDTQY
TRBV2	NA	ASRTRGEQY
TRBV9	TRBD1	ASSVAPGQGYEQY
TRBV25-1	NA	ASSEQTDGEAF
TRBV7-6	TRBD1	ASSPTGAKYSPLH
TRBV7-9	TRBD1	ASSGTGLTQY
TRBV6-1	NA	AITPGPANTGELF
TRBV10-2	NA	ASSEGWQTLYEQY
TRBV10-3	NA	VGNRAHEETQY
TRBV6-6	TRBD1	ASSYGARGRLKPF
TRBV25-1	NA	ASSEPSGIGNTIY
TRBV7-9	NA	ASSLIGRGYT
TRBV5-4	NA	ASSFAGVGNTEAF
TRBV4-3	NA	ASSQDLLSGANVLT
TRBV4-2	NA	ASSQGGLRSYEQY
TRBV19	NA	ASSTQGFADTQY
TRBV29-1	TRBD1	SVDLTGQTSGANVLT
TRBV29-1	NA	SACQGTNEKLF
TRBV6-4	NA	ASSDWVTKIPYNEQF
TRBV10-3	TRBD1	AIRDRGHEKLF